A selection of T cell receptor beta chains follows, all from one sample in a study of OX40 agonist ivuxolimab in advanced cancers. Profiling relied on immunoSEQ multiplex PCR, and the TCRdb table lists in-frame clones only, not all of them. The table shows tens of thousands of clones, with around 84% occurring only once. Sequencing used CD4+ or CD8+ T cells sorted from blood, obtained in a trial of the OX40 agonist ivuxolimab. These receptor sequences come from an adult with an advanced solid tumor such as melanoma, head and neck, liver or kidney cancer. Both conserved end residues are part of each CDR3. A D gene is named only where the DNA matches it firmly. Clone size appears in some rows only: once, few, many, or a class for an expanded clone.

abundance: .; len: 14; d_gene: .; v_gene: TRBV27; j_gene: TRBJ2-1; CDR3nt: TGTGCCAGCAGTTCTTGGCTATACTACAATGAGCAGTTCTTC; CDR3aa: CASSSWLYYNEQFF
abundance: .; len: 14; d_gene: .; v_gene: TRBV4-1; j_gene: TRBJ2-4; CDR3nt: TGCGCCAGCAGCCAACCCCCCGGGTGGAACATTCAGTACTTC; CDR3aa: CASSQPPGWNIQYF
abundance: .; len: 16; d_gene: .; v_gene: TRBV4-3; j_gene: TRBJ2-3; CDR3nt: TGCGCCAGCAGCCAGGCCCCCAGGGGTGTCGCAGATACGCAGTATTTT; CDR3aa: CASSQAPRGVADTQYF
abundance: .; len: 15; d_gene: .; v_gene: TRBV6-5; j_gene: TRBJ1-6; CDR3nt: TGTGCCAGCAGTTACTCGAATCTGATTAATTCACCCCTCCACTTT; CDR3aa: CASSYSNLINSPLHF
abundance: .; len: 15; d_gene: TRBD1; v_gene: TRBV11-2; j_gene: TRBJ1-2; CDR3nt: TGTGCCAGCAGCTATGGGACAGACTCTAACTATGGCTACACCTTC; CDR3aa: CASSYGTDSNYGYTF
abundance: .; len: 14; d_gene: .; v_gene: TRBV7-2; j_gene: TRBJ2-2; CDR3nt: TGTGCCAGCAGCTTAGGAGGGAACACCGGGGAGCTGTTTTTT; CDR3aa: CASSLGGNTGELFF
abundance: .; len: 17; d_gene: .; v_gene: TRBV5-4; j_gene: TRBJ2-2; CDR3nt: TGTGCCAGCGGGGATCGGGCAAAAACGTATAACACCGGGGAGCTGTTTTTT; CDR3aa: CASGDRAKTYNTGELFF
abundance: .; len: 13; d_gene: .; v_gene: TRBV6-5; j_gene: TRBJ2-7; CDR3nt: TGTGCCAGCAGTCGGGGGAGCGGTCACGAGCAGTACTTC; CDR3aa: CASSRGSGHEQYF
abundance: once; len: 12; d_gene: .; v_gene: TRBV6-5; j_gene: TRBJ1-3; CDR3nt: TGTGCCTCAGGGACGGTCGAGGGCACCATATATTTT; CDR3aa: CASGTVEGTIYF
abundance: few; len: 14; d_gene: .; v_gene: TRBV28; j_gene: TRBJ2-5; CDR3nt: TGTGCCAGCAATCCCAATCTTGGGGGGGAGACCCAGTACTTC; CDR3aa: CASNPNLGGETQYF
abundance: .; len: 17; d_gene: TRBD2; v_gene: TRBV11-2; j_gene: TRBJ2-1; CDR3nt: TGTGCCAGCAGCTTAGGCGCTAGCGGGGAAACCTACAATGAGCAGTTCTTC; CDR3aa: CASSLGASGETYNEQFF
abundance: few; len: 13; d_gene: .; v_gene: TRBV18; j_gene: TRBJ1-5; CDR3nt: TGTGCCAGCTCACCACCCGGGGGTCAGCCCCAGCATTTT; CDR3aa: CASSPPGGQPQHF
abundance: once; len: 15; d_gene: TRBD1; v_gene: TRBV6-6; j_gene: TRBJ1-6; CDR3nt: TGTGCCAGCAGCTACAGGGGGTCCTATAATTCACCCCTCCACTTT; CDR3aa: CASSYRGSYNSPLHF
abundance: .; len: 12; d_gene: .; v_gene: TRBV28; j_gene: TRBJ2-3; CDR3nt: TGTGCCAGCGTCGGATTAAAAGATACGCAGTATTTT; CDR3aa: CASVGLKDTQYF
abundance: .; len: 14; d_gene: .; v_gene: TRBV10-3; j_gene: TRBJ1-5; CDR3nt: TGTGCCATCAGTGGCGACAGTGTTCGTCAGCCCCAGCATTTT; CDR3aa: CAISGDSVRQPQHF
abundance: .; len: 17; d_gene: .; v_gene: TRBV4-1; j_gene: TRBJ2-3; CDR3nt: TGCGCCAGCAGCCAGGATACAGGGAAGGTGGACACAGATACGCAGTATTTT; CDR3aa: CASSQDTGKVDTDTQYF
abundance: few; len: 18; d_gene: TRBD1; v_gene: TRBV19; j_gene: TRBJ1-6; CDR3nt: TGTGCCAGTACTCGAGGGACAGGCGGAGGCTCCTATAATTCACCCCTCCACTTT; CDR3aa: CASTRGTGGGSYNSPLHF
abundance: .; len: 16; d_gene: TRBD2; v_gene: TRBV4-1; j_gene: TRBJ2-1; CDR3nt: TGCGCCAGCAGCCAGATACTAGCGGGGGAGTACAATGAGCAGTTCTTC; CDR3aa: CASSQILAGEYNEQFF
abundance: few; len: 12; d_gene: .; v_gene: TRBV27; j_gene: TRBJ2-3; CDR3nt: TGTGCCATTCTGGCTCCTTCTGGTACGCAGTATTTT; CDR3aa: CAILAPSGTQYF
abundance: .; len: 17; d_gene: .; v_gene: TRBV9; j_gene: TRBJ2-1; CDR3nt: TGTGCCAGCAGCGTAGGATTAGGGGGGAGCTCCTACAATGAGCAGTTCTTC; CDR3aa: CASSVGLGGSSYNEQFF
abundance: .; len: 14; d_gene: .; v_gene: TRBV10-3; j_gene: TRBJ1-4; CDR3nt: TGTGCCATCAGTGAGTCGATTATCGCAGGGAGACTGTTTTTT; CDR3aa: CAISESIIAGRLFF
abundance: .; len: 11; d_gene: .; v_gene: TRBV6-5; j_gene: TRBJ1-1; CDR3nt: TGTGCCAGCAGGGTGAACACTGAAGCTTTCTTT; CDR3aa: CASRVNTEAFF
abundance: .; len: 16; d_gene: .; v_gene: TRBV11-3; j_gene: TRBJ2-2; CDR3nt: TGTGCCAGCAGCCCAACATGGACCCAAAACACCGGGGAGCTGTTTTTT; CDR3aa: CASSPTWTQNTGELFF
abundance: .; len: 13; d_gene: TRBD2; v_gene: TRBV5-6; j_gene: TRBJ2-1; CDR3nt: TGTGCCAGCAGCTTGGGAGCGGGGGGGCCGCAGTTCTTC; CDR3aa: CASSLGAGGPQFF
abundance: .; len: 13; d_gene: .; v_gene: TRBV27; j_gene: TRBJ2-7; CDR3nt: TGTGCCAGCAGTTTCAGTGGGGAGAACGAGCAGTACTTC; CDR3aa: CASSFSGENEQYF
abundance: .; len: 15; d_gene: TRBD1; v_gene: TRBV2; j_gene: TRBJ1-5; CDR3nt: TGTGCCAGCAGCGCGGGACAGGGGCTCTTTCAGCCCCAGCATTTT; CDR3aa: CASSAGQGLFQPQHF
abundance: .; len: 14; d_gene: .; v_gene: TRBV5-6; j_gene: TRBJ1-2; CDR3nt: TGTGCCAGCAGCCCGAGGGACGGGCGTTTAGGCTACACCTTC; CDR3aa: CASSPRDGRLGYTF
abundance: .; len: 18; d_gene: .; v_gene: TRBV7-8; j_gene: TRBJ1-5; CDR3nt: TGTGCCAGCAGCTTAGGGCTTGGTCCCTCGGGGGGGAATCAGCCCCAGCATTTT; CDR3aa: CASSLGLGPSGGNQPQHF
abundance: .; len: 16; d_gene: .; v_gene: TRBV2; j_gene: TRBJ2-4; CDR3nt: TGTGCCAGCAGTGACCTTTGGGCTGAAGCCAAAAACATTCAGTACTTC; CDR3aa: CASSDLWAEAKNIQYF
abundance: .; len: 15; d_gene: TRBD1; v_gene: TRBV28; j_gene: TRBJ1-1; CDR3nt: TGTGCCAGCAGTTTATGGACAGGGGCGGACACTGAAGCTTTCTTT; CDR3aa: CASSLWTGADTEAFF
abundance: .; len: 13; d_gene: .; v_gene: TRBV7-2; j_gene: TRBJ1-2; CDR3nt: TGTGCCAGCAGCCGAGACGGTCAGTATGGCTACACCTTC; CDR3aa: CASSRDGQYGYTF
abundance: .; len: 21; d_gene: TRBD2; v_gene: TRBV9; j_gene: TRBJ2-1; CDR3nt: TGTGCCAGCAGCCCTAGACCCGGGACTAGCGGGGGGCCCCTCTCCTACAATGAGCAGTTCTTC; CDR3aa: CASSPRPGTSGGPLSYNEQFF
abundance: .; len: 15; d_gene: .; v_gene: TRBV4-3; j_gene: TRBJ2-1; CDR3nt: TGCGCCAGCAGCCAAGACTTGGGGCGGGGAAATGAGCAGTTCTTC; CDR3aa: CASSQDLGRGNEQFF
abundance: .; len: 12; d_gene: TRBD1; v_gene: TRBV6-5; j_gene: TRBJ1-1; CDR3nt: TGTGCCAGCACCCGGACAGGGGGAAAAGCTTTCTTT; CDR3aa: CASTRTGGKAFF
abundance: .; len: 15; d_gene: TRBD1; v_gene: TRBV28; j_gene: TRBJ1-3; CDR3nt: TGTGCCAGCAGTGTCGGACAGGGTCTAAGAAACACCATATATTTT; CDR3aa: CASSVGQGLRNTIYF
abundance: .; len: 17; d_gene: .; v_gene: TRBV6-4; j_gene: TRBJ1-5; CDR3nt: TGTGCCAGCCAACCGCTCAAGTCTGGACAGTTCAATCAGCCCCAGCATTTT; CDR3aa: CASQPLKSGQFNQPQHF
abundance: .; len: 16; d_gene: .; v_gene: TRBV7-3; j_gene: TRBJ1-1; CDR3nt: TGTGCCAGCAGCTTACCCCGCTACAGTTACGACACTGAAGCTTTCTTT; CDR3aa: CASSLPRYSYDTEAFF
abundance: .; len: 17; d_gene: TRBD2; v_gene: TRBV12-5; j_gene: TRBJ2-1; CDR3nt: TGTGCTAGTGGTCCCCGAGGGGGGACTAGCGATGGCAATGAGCAGTTCTTC; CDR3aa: CASGPRGGTSDGNEQFF
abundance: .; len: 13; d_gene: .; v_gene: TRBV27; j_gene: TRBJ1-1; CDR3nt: TGTGCCAGCAGTTTAAACCGTTACACTGAAGCTTTCTTT; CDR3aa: CASSLNRYTEAFF
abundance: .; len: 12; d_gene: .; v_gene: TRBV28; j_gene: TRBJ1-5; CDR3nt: TGTGCCAGCACATCCCCCCCTCAGCCCCAGCATTTT; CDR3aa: CASTSPPQPQHF
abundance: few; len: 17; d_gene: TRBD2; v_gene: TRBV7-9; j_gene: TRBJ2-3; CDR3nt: TGTGCCAGCAGCCTCTATAGCGGGGGGGCCGAAAAAGCTACGCAGTATTTT; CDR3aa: CASSLYSGGAEKATQYF
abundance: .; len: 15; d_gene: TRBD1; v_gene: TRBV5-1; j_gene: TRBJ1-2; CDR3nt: TGCGCCAGCAGCCAAACGGGACAGGGGGTTCGTGGCTACACCTTC; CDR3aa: CASSQTGQGVRGYTF
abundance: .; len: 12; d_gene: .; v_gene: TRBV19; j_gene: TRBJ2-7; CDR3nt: TGTGCCAGTAGCGGGGGCTACTACGAGCAGTACTTC; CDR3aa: CASSGGYYEQYF
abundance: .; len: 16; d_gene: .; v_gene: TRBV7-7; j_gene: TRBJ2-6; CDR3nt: TGTGCCAGCAGCTCCACCGGGAGCTCTGGGGCCAACGTCCTGACTTTC; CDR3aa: CASSSTGSSGANVLTF
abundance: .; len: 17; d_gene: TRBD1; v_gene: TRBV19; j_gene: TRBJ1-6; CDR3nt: TGTGCCAGTAACAAATTTACAGGGGCCTTCACGGATTCACCCCTCCACTTT; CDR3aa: CASNKFTGAFTDSPLHF
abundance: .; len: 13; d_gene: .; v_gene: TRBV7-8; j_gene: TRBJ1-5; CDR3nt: TGTGCCAGCAGCGAGGACAGAGGTCAGCCCCAGCATTTT; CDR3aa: CASSEDRGQPQHF
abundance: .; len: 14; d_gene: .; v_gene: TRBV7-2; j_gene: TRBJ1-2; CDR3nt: TGTGCCAGCAGCTTAAGGCTTCTCAACTATGGCTACACCTTC; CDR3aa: CASSLRLLNYGYTF
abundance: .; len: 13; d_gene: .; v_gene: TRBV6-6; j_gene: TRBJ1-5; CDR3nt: TGTGCCAGCACCCAGGGGTTGGGTCAGCCCCAGCATTTT; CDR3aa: CASTQGLGQPQHF
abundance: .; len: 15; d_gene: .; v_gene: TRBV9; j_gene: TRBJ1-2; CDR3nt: TGTGCCAGCAGCGTAACCAGTATGTGGGATGATGGCTACACCTTC; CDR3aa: CASSVTSMWDDGYTF
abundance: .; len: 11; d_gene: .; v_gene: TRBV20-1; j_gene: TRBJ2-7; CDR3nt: TGCAGTGCTTCCCGCGGGGTCGAGCAGTACTTC; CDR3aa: CSASRGVEQYF
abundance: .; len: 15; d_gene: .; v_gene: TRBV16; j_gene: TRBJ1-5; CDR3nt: TGTGCCAGCAGACTTAACCGCGGTAGCAATCAGCCCCAGCATTTT; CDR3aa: CASRLNRGSNQPQHF